A single sample is the source of the 19 T cell receptor beta chains below, sequenced in a study of T cell responses to AZD1222 COVID-19 vaccine (TCRdb year 2021). Reading the label with the study, this specimen's time point is: baseline before first vaccination. The method behind the library was the immunoSEQ multiplex PCR assay. TCRdb's version of the immuneACCESS table is confined to in-frame rearrangements and falls short of the full clone set. An unresolved V gene accounts for under half of the shortfall where checked; the remainder is of unknown origin. This sample gives some 110,000 clones in total; roughly 87% of them show up just once. The top ten hold around 7.5% of the sample. The sequenced sample was peripheral blood, obtained on day 0 of AZD1222 vaccination. The receptors derive from an adult in good health.

A single count supports this clone. An end of the junction does not agree with germline; a read error may underlie this. The chain employs TRBV5-4 and TRBJ1-1; D gene ambiguous. Germline CDR1 and CDR2: SGHNT and YYREEE (reference sequence). This CDR3 has 11 residues. CDR3 DNA sequence: TGTGCCAGCGGCTTGAACACTGAAGCTTTCTTT. Its translation: CASGLNTEAFF.

This clone was detected once. The V and J genes are TRBV5-6 and TRBJ1-1; D not certain. The CDR3 covers 13 residues. Germline V gene sequence: CDR1 SGHDT, CDR2 YYEEEE. Trimming stripped 2 bases from V and 6 bases from J, with 11 bases between. In DNA, the CDR3 is TGTGCCAGCAGCTTCTGGCGGGGAGCTGAAGCTTTCTTT. Translation: CASSFWRGAEAFF.

The V and J genes are TRBV6-5 and TRBJ2-5; TRBD2 is a possible D gene (6 bases). This CDR3 comprises 14 residues. From germline, CDR1 is MNHEY and CDR2 SVGAGI. Trimming cost V 0 bases and J 5 bases, with 10 bases left between them. The CDR3 loop reads CASSYSMGRETQYF. Here the CDR3 DNA reads TGTGCCAGCAGTTACTCGATGGGGAGGGAGACCCAGTACTTC.

This chain links TRBV5-1 with TRBJ2-7; tentative D call: TRBD2 (5 bases). V shed 7 bases and J shed 3 bases, with 14 bases lying between them. Germline CDR1 SGHRS, CDR2 YFSETQ. CDR3 length: 13 residues. This CDR3 is CASSDYRGYEQYF. The CDR3 DNA reads as TGCGCCAGCTCTGACTACCGCGGCTACGAGCAGTACTTC.

The chain joins TRBV9 to TRBJ1-3, with no clear D. Trimming took off 4 bases at V and 0 bases at J, with 17 bases between the two ends. The germline gives CDR1 SGDLS, CDR2 YYNGEE. The CDR3 totals 17 residues. CDR3 residues: CASSLKGQESSGNTIYF. The CDR3 DNA reads as TGTGCCAGCAGCCTTAAGGGCCAGGAGAGCTCTGGAAACACCATATATTTT.

This rearrangement joins TRBV5-1 to TRBJ1-1; no firm D call. V lost 0 bases and J lost 7, with 13 bases in between. There are 14 residues in the CDR3. In germline, CDR1 is SGHRS, CDR2 YFSETQ. For the CDR3, the DNA is TGCGCCAGCAGCTTGGGGGCTAACGGTGGTGAAGCTTTCTTT. Translating gives CASSLGANGGEAFF.

V is TRBV9 and J is TRBJ2-7, with a weak D call TRBD2 (5 bases). The V end was cut by 0 bases, the J end by 7 bases, with 17 bases between. Germline CDR1 reads SGDLS; CDR2 reads YYNGEE. The CDR3 sequence is 15 residues long. The CDR3: CASSVGGRPSGEQYF. The CDR3, as DNA: TGTGCCAGCAGCGTAGGTGGGCGCCCCTCGGGAGAGCAGTACTTC. The full variable domain, completed using reference TRBV9 and TRBJ2-7, is DSGVTQTPKHLITATGQRVTLRCSPRSGDLSVYWYQQSLDQGLQFLIQYYNGEERAKGNILERFSAQQFPDLHSELNLSSLELGDSALYFCASSVGGRPSGEQYFGPGTRLTVT.

The chain is built from TRBV5-5 and TRBJ2-7, with 8 bases identical to TRBD1. From germline, CDR1 is SGHKS and CDR2 YYEKEE (reference sequence). With 0 bases clipped from V and 5 bases from J, the junction kept 7 bases outside the gene matches. CDR3 size: 15 residues. The CDR3 sequence: CASSLESTGANEQYF. The CDR3 DNA sequence: TGTGCCAGCAGCTTGGAGTCGACAGGGGCAAACGAGCAGTACTTC.

The CDR3 DNA reads as TGTGCCAGCAGCGGCGGGACTAGTCACATTCCGGGGGAGCTGTTTTTT. It is translated as CASSGGTSHIPGELFF. The rearrangement joins TRBV9 to TRBJ2-2, with TRBD2 matching 8 bases. Germline trimming cut 3 bases from V and 8 bases from J; bases unmatched to any gene: 12. CDR1 SGDLS and CDR2 YYNGEE come from the germline V gene. This CDR3 has 16 amino acids.

The chain is built from TRBV29-1 and TRBJ2-1, with TRBD2 matching 9 bases. CDR1 SQVTM and CDR2 ANQGSEA come from the germline V gene. The CDR3 runs to 16 residues. The V gene end was trimmed by 0 bases and the J gene end by 2 bases; junction bases not matched to a gene: 5. CDR3 region: CSVEDQPSGTYNEQFF. The DNA for the CDR3 is TGCAGCGTTGAAGATCAGCCTAGCGGGACCTACAATGAGCAGTTCTTC.

This chain uses TRBV4-1 with TRBJ2-7, with 11 bases that match TRBD2. CDR1 MGHRA and CDR2 YSYEKL come from the germline V gene. CDR3 length equals 15 residues. The J segment lost 4 bases and the V segment lost 4 bases, leaving 6 bases of the junction unmatched. CDR3 protein: CASSRTGLADYEQYF. CDR3 sequence (DNA): TGCGCCAGCAGCCGAACGGGACTAGCGGATTACGAGCAGTACTTC.

This clone was recorded once. The J gene is TRBJ2-7, the V gene TRBV27; D perhaps matches TRBD1 (6 bases). Between the trimmed V and J ends, which lost 9 bases and 4 bases, there was a span of 19 bases. From germline, CDR1 is MNHEY and CDR2 SMNVEV (reference sequence). The CDR3 consists of 14 residues. Here the CDR3 reads CASSPTGTGYEQYF. CDR3 sequence (DNA): TGTGCCAGTTCACCCACAGGGACCGGGTACGAGCAGTACTTC.

The chain combines TRBV19 with TRBJ1-1; the D is unclear. V was trimmed by 2 bases and J by 4 bases, leaving 26 bases between them. CDR1 and CDR2 from the germline V gene are LNHDA and SQIVND (reference sequence). This CDR3 has 19 amino acids. The chain's CDR3 is CASSITEARAPERGTEAFF. The CDR3 DNA is TGTGCCAGTAGTATAACGGAGGCAAGGGCCCCTGAGAGAGGCACTGAAGCTTTCTTT.

The chain combines TRBV11-3 with TRBJ1-1; 7 bases are a match to TRBD1. Germline V gives CDR1 SGHNT, CDR2 YENEEA. This CDR3 has 14 residues. With 5 bases clipped from V and 0 bases from J, the junction kept 3 bases outside the gene matches. DNA for the CDR3: TGTGCCAGCAGCGCCGGGACAGTGAACACTGAAGCTTTCTTT. Protein sequence: CASSAGTVNTEAFF. The whole variable domain, remainder taken from reference TRBV11-3 and TRBJ1-1, is EAGVVQSPRYKIIEKKQPVAFWCNPISGHNTLYWYLQNLGQGPELLIRYENEEAVDDSQLPKDRFSAERLKGVDSTLKIQPAELGDSAVYLCASSAGTVNTEAFFGQGTRLTVV.

The V call is TRBV30, the J call TRBJ1-5; D possibly corresponds to TRBD1 (5 bases). Deletions cut 3 bases from V and 1 base from J, with 13 bases between. The germline V gene has CDR1 GTSNPN and CDR2 SVGIG (reference sequence). The CDR3 has 15 amino acids. The CDR3 spells CAWRRDGRSNQPQHF. In DNA, the CDR3 is TGTGCCTGGAGACGGGACGGAAGAAGCAATCAGCCCCAGCATTTT.

This chain joins TRBV9 and TRBJ2-2; D is tentatively TRBD1 or TRBD2 (6 bases each). V was shortened by 6 bases and J by 0 bases, with 15 bases between the two germline ends. Germline V CDR1 and CDR2: SGDLS, YYNGEE. CDR3 length: 16 amino acids. CDR3 in amino acids: CASTWGAGTNTGELFF. CDR3 DNA: TGTGCCAGCACCTGGGGGGCGGGGACGAACACCGGGGAGCTGTTTTTT.

In the case of this clone: Its ends do not fully match the called genes, so a read error is possible. The chain couples TRBV7-9 to TRBJ1-1; the D gene is possibly TRBD1 (5 bases). CDR1 SEHNR and CDR2 FQNEAQ come from the germline V gene (reference sequence). The CDR3 runs to 14 residues. The CDR3 coding sequence is TGTGCCAGCAGCTTCCCTCCTGGGGACCCTGAATCTTTCTTT. It translates to CASSFPPGDPESFF.

The chain employs TRBV15 and TRBJ1-5; maybe TRBD1 (6 bases). The CDR3 is 15 amino acids. The V and J ends lost 0 bases and 10 bases respectively, with 16 bases between them. Germline values: CDR1 LNHNV, CDR2 YYDKDF (reference sequence). The CDR3 region is CATSRDQGGGRPQHF. The CDR3 DNA follows: TGTGCCACCAGCAGAGATCAAGGGGGGGGCCGTCCCCAGCATTTT. Filled out from reference TRBV15 and TRBJ1-5, the complete variable domain reads DAMVIQNPRYQVTQFGKPVTLSCSQTLNHNVMYWYQQKSSQAPKLLFHYYDKDFNNEADTPDNFQSRRPNTSFCFLDIRSPGLGDTAMYLCATSRDQGGGRPQHFGDGTRLSIL.

Here the CDR3 DNA reads TGTGCCAGCATGGCAGGGAGTCAGCCCCAGCATTTT. This encodes CASMAGSQPQHF. This chain connects TRBV6-5 to TRBJ1-5; D is possibly TRBD1 (5 bases). Germline-derived CDR1 and CDR2 are MNHEY and SVGAGI. The CDR3 loop spans 12 amino acids. Trimming cost V 7 bases and J 6 bases, with 10 bases left between them.